Listed below are T cell receptor beta chains from one sample, sequenced in a study of blood T cell repertoires in COVID-19. Assay used: immunoSEQ multiplex PCR; TCRdb lists only in-frame clones, some missing. The table has tens of thousands of clones, about 70% seen once. The source material was peripheral blood. The source of these receptors is a woman between 65 and 79 years old with acute or convalescent COVID-19. Both conserved end residues are part of each CDR3. The order of the fields is D gene, clone size, V gene, J gene, CDR3 DNA, CDR3 protein. A D gene is named only where the DNA matches it firmly. Clone size is given for some rows only: seen once, a few or many times, or a class if the clone is expanded.

>.|.|TRBV11-2|TRBJ2-1
TGTGCCAGCAGCTTAGACACGATCTTATACTTCAATGAGCAGTTCTTC
CASSLDTILYFNEQFF
>.|.|TRBV6-1|TRBJ1-1
TGTGCCAGCAGTGAAGAGGGGCGCATTCGGAACACTGAAGCTTTCTTT
CASSEEGRIRNTEAFF
>.|few|TRBV3-1/TRBV3-2|TRBJ2-1
TGTGCCAGCAGCCCCCCGGCGGGGCGATACAATGAGCAGTTCTTC
CASSPPAGRYNEQFF
>TRBD1|.|TRBV7-2|TRBJ1-5
TGTGCCAGCAGCATCGGTTCCAGGGGGAGCCAGCCCCAGCATTTT
CASSIGSRGSQPQHF
>.|.|TRBV5-4|TRBJ2-1
TGTGCCAGCAGCTTGGGGGCCGGTGGGGGCCCCTCCTACAATGAGCAGTTCTTC
CASSLGAGGGPSYNEQFF
>.|.|TRBV14|TRBJ1-1
TGTGCCAGCAGCCAAGAAGGTCGAGGGAGGGAGACTGAAGCTTTCTTT
CASSQEGRGRETEAFF
>.|.|TRBV7-9|TRBJ1-3
TGTGCCAGCAGCTTTGACAGCTCTGGAAACACCATATATTTT
CASSFDSSGNTIYF
>TRBD1|.|TRBV30|TRBJ1-6
TGTGCCTGGACGTCTGGGACAGCAAATTCACCCCTCCACTTT
CAWTSGTANSPLHF
>TRBD1|.|TRBV10-2|TRBJ2-3
TGCGCCAGCAGTGAGCGGGGGACAGGGGGGCCGACGGATACGCAGTATTTT
CASSERGTGGPTDTQYF
>.|.|TRBV5-1|TRBJ2-1
TGCGCCAGCAGCAGCCCCCGGGGGGCGATTATTCAGAGGTCCTACAATGAGCAGTTCTTC
CASSSPRGAIIQRSYNEQFF
>.|many|TRBV27|TRBJ1-1
TGTGCCAGCAGTTTAGCAGGGCCGAACACTGAAGCTTTCTTT
CASSLAGPNTEAFF
>TRBD2|.|TRBV9|TRBJ2-3
TGTGCCAGCAGCGTACGAGCCTCTTCCCGGGGGGACACAGATACGCAGTATTTT
CASSVRASSRGDTDTQYF
>TRBD1|few|TRBV19|TRBJ2-3
TGTGCCAGTAGTCGGAGACAGGGTAGCACAGATACGCAGTATTTT
CASSRRQGSTDTQYF
>.|.|TRBV30|TRBJ1-2
TGTGCCTGGGGGTCCCTGAACAGGGTCTATGGCTACACCTTC
CAWGSLNRVYGYTF
>TRBD2|.|TRBV7-2|TRBJ2-7
TGTGCCAGCAGCTTACTAGCGGGGGGCCACGGCGAGCAGTACTTC
CASSLLAGGHGEQYF
>.|few|TRBV5-1|TRBJ2-3
TGCGCCAGCAGCTCGGTATTCACAGATACGCAGTATTTT
CASSSVFTDTQYF
>.|.|TRBV19|TRBJ1-5
TGTGCCAGTAGCTCCCAACGGGGTCAGCCCCAGCATTTT
CASSSQRGQPQHF
>.|.|TRBV5-4|TRBJ2-5
TGTGCCAGCAGCTTGGGCGCGGACAGAAGGGAGACCCAGTACTTC
CASSLGADRRETQYF
>.|.|TRBV21-1|TRBJ2-2
TGTGCCAGCAGCAAATCAACACAGGGGCCCTACACCGGGGAGCTGTTTTTT
CASSKSTQGPYTGELFF
>TRBD1|many|TRBV29-1|TRBJ1-5
TGCAGCGTTGAGACACAGGGGAACGGTCAGCCCCAGCATTTT
CSVETQGNGQPQHF
>.|.|TRBV18|TRBJ1-2
TGTGCCAGCTCACCAAACAGGGATTATGGCTACACCTTC
CASSPNRDYGYTF
>.|.|TRBV11-2|TRBJ1-2
TGTGCCAGCAGCTTAGTACAGGGCAACTATGGCTACACCTTC
CASSLVQGNYGYTF
>.|few|TRBV5-1|TRBJ1-1
TGCGCCAGCAGCTTGGAGGGACAAAAGAACACTGAAGCTTTCTTT
CASSLEGQKNTEAFF
>.|.|TRBV30|TRBJ1-1
TGTGCCTGGAGAGGGAGGGGTAACACTGAAGCTTTCTTT
CAWRGRGNTEAFF
>TRBD2|few|TRBV7-2|TRBJ2-7
TGTGCCAGCAGCCGTAGCGGGGGGGCAGGGGAGCAGTACTTC
CASSRSGGAGEQYF
>TRBD1|.|TRBV24-1|TRBJ2-5
TGTGCCACCAGTGATTCTGGACAGGGAGGAGAGACCCAGTACTTC
CATSDSGQGGETQYF
>TRBD2|.|TRBV7-3|TRBJ2-3
TGTGCCAGCAGCTTAATTAGCGGGGGGGCTTCTACGCAGTATTTT
CASSLISGGASTQYF
>TRBD1|.|TRBV2|TRBJ1-5
TGTGCCAGCAGACCTTCTATCTTGACAGGGTTCAATCAGCCCCAGCATTTT
CASRPSILTGFNQPQHF
>.|.|TRBV5-4|TRBJ1-2
TGTGCCAGCAGCTTGGCCGCCGGGAAGAACTATGGCTACACCTTC
CASSLAAGKNYGYTF
>TRBD2|once|TRBV5-1|TRBJ2-5
TGCGCCAGCAGTCCAGGGACTAGCGGGGGAAAGACCCAGTACTTC
CASSPGTSGGKTQYF
>.|.|TRBV24-1|TRBJ2-3
TGTGCCACCAGTGATTATAGCCTAGATACGCAGTATTTT
CATSDYSLDTQYF
>.|.|TRBV27|TRBJ1-1
TGTGCCAGCAGTTCAGGTTATAAGAACACTGAAGCTTTCTTT
CASSSGYKNTEAFF
>.|.|TRBV19|TRBJ1-5
TGTGCCAGTAGTAGGGGAGATAGCAATCAGCCCCAGCATTTT
CASSRGDSNQPQHF
>.|.|TRBV30|TRBJ1-4
TGTGCCACCAGTGGGGGGTATAGTGAAAAACTGTTTTTT
CATSGGYSEKLFF
>.|.|TRBV5-4|TRBJ1-1
TGTGCCAGCAGCCCGGGGGGTAGCAAGGCCACTGAAGCTTTCTTT
CASSPGGSKATEAFF
>TRBD1|once|TRBV2|TRBJ1-6
TGTGCCAGCCTCCTCCAGACAGGGCTCAATTCACCCCTCCACTTT
CASLLQTGLNSPLHF
>.|.|TRBV10-2|TRBJ1-6
TGCGCCAGCAGTGTCGGGACTAATAATTCACCCCTCCACTTT
CASSVGTNNSPLHF
>.|.|TRBV7-3|TRBJ2-1
TGTGCCAGCAGCTCAAGGGGCCGCGACAATGAGCAGTTCTTC
CASSSRGRDNEQFF
>TRBD1|once|TRBV11-2|TRBJ2-3
TGTGCCAGCAGCCCGACAGGGTCCAACACAGATACGCAGTATTTT
CASSPTGSNTDTQYF
>.|.|TRBV29-1|TRBJ2-3
TGCAGCGTTGAGAAGGCGGGGGCCATGGATACGCAGTATTTT
CSVEKAGAMDTQYF
>.|.|TRBV7-2|TRBJ1-3
TGTGCCAGCAGCTTGTCCCGAGGGTCCATTTTTCCTCCTGGAAACACCATATATTTT
CASSLSRGSIFPPGNTIYF
>.|.|TRBV3-1/TRBV3-2|TRBJ2-3
TGTGCCAGCAGCCAACGGAGTGGGGATACGCAGTATTTT
CASSQRSGDTQYF
>.|few|TRBV5-1|TRBJ1-3
TGCGCCAGCAGCTCGACCCCAGGAAGTGCTGGAAACACCATATATTTT
CASSSTPGSAGNTIYF
>.|few|TRBV25-1|TRBJ1-2
TGTGCCAGCAGCGAATGGGGGCAGGATGGCTACACCTTC
CASSEWGQDGYTF
>TRBD2|few|TRBV28|TRBJ2-1
TGTGCCAGCAGTTTTAATAGCGGGGTAAACAATGAGCAGTTCTTC
CASSFNSGVNNEQFF
>TRBD1|once|TRBV20-1|TRBJ1-5
TGCAGTGCTAGTCGGGCGCTGGGACAGGACAATCAGCCCCAGCATTTT
CSASRALGQDNQPQHF
>TRBD2|once|TRBV3-1/TRBV3-2|TRBJ2-1
TGTGCCAGCAGCCAAAGGAGCGGGGGGGCTAGGTCAAATGAGCAGTTCTTC
CASSQRSGGARSNEQFF
>.|.|TRBV7-3|TRBJ2-3
TGTGCCAGCAGCTTAGCGGGGGCAGGGGATACGCAGTATTTT
CASSLAGAGDTQYF
>.|many|TRBV12-3/TRBV12-4|TRBJ1-2
TGTGCCAGCAGTTCCAGGGGCGACTATGGCTACACCTTC
CASSSRGDYGYTF
>TRBD1|.|TRBV27|TRBJ2-4
TGTGCCAGCAGTTTATCCCCAGGGGGCTGGAATCGAAACATTCAGTACTTC
CASSLSPGGWNRNIQYF
>.|.|TRBV7-2|TRBJ1-2
TGTGCCAGCAGCTTAGGTTTTTCGGGGGGAAACTATGGCTACACCTTC
CASSLGFSGGNYGYTF
>.|many|TRBV7-2|TRBJ1-2
TGTGCCAGCAGCTTAGCGGGGGAGGGATGGGGCTACACCTTC
CASSLAGEGWGYTF
>.|.|TRBV4-1|TRBJ2-5
TGCGCCAGCAGCCAAGAAATTGAGGAGAAAGAGACCCAGTACTTC
CASSQEIEEKETQYF
>.|.|TRBV10-1|TRBJ2-3
TGCGCCAGCAGTGCAGCGGATACGCAGTATTTT
CASSAADTQYF
>.|.|TRBV2|TRBJ2-5
TGTGCCAGCAGTGTGGGGGCAGGGCGGGAGACCCAGTACTTC
CASSVGAGRETQYF